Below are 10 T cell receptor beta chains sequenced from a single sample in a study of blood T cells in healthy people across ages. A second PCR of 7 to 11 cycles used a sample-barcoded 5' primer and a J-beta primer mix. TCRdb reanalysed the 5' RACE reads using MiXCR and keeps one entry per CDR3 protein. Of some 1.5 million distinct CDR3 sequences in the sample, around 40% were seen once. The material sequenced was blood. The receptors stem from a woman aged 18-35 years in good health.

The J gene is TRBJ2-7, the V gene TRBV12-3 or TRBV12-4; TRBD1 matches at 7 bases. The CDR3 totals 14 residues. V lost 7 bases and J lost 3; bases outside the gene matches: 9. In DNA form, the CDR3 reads TGTGCCAGCAACCAGGGGGTCAAGCGCTACGAGCAGTACTTC. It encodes CASNQGVKRYEQYF.

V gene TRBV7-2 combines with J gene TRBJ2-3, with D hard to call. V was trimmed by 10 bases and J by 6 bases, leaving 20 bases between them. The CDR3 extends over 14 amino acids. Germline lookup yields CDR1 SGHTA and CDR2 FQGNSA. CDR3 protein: CANTFQPGPDTQYF. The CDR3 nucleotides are TGTGCCAACACCTTCCAGCCTGGCCCCGATACGCAGTATTTT.

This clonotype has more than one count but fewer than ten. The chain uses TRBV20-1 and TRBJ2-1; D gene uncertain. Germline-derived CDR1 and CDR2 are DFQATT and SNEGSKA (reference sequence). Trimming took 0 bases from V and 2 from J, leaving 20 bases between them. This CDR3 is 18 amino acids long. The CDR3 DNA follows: TGCAGTGCTAGAGATTACCGGACCAGACAAAGAACCTACAATGAGCAGTTCTTC. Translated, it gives CSARDYRTRQRTYNEQFF.

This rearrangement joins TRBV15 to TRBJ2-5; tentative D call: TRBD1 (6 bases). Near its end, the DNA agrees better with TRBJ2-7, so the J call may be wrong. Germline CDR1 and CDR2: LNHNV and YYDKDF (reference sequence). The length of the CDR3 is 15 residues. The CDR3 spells CATSRDGSRGDEQYF. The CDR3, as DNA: TGTGCCACCAGCAGAGATGGTTCCAGGGGTGACGAGCAGTACTTC.

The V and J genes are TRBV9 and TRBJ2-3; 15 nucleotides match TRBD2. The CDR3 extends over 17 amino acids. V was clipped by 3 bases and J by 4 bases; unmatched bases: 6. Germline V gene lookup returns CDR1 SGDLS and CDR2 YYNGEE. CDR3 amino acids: CASSEGLAGGWADTQYF. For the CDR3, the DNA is TGTGCCAGCAGCGAGGGACTAGCGGGAGGATGGGCAGATACGCAGTATTTT.

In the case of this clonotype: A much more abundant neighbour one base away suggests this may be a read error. The CDR3, as DNA: TGCGCCGGCAGCCAAGGTGAAGTCGTTACGGCAGATACGCAGTATTTT. Translation gives CAGSQGEVVTADTQYF. This chain joins TRBV4-3 and TRBJ2-3; D is unresolved. Per germline, CDR1 LGHNA and CDR2 YSLEER. The CDR3 is 16 residues long.

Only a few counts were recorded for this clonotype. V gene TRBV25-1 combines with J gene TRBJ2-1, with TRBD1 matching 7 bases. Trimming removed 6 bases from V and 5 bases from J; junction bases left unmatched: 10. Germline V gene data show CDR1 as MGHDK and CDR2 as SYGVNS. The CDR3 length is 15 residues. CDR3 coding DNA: TGTGCCAGCAGCTCCCACCCGGGACAGAACAATGAGCAGTTCTTC. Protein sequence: CASSSHPGQNNEQFF.

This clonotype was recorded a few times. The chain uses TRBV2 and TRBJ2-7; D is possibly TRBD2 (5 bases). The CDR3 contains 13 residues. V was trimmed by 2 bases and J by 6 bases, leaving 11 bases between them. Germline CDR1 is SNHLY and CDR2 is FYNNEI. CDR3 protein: CASSETAAGEQYF. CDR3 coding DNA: TGTGCCAGCAGTGAAACGGCGGCGGGCGAGCAGTACTTC.

The CDR3 loop is CASSFTHTEAFF. For the CDR3, the DNA is TGTGCCAGCAGTTTTACCCACACTGAAGCTTTCTTT. The chain uses TRBV12-3 or TRBV12-4 and TRBJ1-1; D is unclear. Trimming took 3 bases from V and 3 from J, leaving 5 bases between them. CDR3 length equals 12 residues.

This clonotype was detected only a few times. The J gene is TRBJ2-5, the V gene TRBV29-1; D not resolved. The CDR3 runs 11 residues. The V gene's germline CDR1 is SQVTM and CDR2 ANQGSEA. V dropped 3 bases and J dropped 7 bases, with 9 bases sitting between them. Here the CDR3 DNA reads TGCAGCGTTGAGAGATCGGGGACCCAGTACTTC. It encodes CSVERSGTQYF.